These T cell receptor beta chains were read from a single sample in a study of blood T cell repertoires in COVID-19. Libraries were prepared by immunoSEQ multiplex PCR; TCRdb keeps only in-frame clonotypes and omits some of them. The sample has around 160,000 clones; roughly 78% are singletons. Input material: peripheral blood. These TCRs come from a human donor with acute or convalescent COVID-19. The donor label of this sample is uncertain. Each CDR3 is given with its conserved first and last residue. A D gene is named only where the DNA matches it firmly. Not all rows give a size; the values are once, few, many and, for expanded clones, a class.

d_call j_call clone_size v_call cdr3_aa cdr3_nt
. TRBJ2-7 few TRBV7-9 CASSSWRGLDEQYF TGTGCCAGCAGCTCCTGGAGGGGGCTCGACGAGCAGTACTTC
. TRBJ1-5 once TRBV5-4 CASSLSGAQPQHF TGTGCCAGCAGCTTGTCAGGCGCTCAGCCCCAGCATTTT
. TRBJ1-4 . TRBV2 CASSDRGEKLFF TGTGCCAGCAGTGACAGGGGTGAAAAACTGTTTTTT
. TRBJ2-1 . TRBV7-9 CASSDIRVGEQFF TGTGCCAGCAGCGACATCAGGGTTGGGGAGCAGTTCTTC
. TRBJ1-1 once TRBV6-2/TRBV6-3 CASSYAGRTEAFF TGTGCCAGCAGTTACGCGGGAAGGACTGAAGCTTTCTTT
. TRBJ1-1 . TRBV11-3 CASHHSGPGNEAFF TGTGCCAGCCACCACTCAGGTCCGGGGAATGAAGCTTTCTTT
. TRBJ2-7 . TRBV5-1 CASSSYGEQYF TGCGCCAGCAGCTCTTACGGTGAGCAGTACTTC
. TRBJ1-2 . TRBV11-2 CASSLLGGNGYTF TGTGCCAGCAGCTTACTGGGGGGGAATGGCTACACCTTC
TRBD1 TRBJ2-2 . TRBV7-9 CASSLRTGDTGELFF TGTGCCAGCAGCTTAAGGACAGGGGACACCGGGGAGCTGTTTTTT
TRBD1 TRBJ1-2 . TRBV11-2 CASSPSGGSNYGYTF TGTGCCAGCAGCCCATCAGGGGGCAGTAACTATGGCTACACCTTC
. TRBJ2-7 . TRBV3-1/TRBV3-2 CASSQTFGEQYF TGTGCCAGCAGCCAGACATTCGGCGAGCAGTACTTC
TRBD1 TRBJ1-2 few TRBV30 CAWSVLRTGASGYTF TGTGCCTGGAGTGTACTAAGGACAGGGGCGTCCGGCTACACCTTC
TRBD1 TRBJ1-5 many TRBV25-1 CASSDPGQGVVKDQPQHF TGTGCCAGCAGTGACCCCGGGCAGGGGGTGGTCAAGGATCAGCCCCAGCATTTT
. TRBJ1-6 . TRBV27 CASSPNRIPNSPLHF TGTGCCAGCAGTCCCAACAGGATTCCTAATTCACCCCTCCACTTT
. TRBJ2-2 . TRBV4-3 CASSQEEGGAANTGELFF TGCGCCAGCAGCCAAGAGGAAGGCGGGGCCGCGAACACCGGGGAGCTGTTTTTT
TRBD2 TRBJ2-3 once TRBV7-3 CASSLMPSGGATDTQYF TGTGCCAGCAGCTTAATGCCTAGCGGGGGGGCAACAGATACGCAGTATTTT
. TRBJ1-1 . TRBV5-1 CASSGRVNTEAFF TGCGCCAGCAGCGGCAGGGTGAACACTGAAGCTTTCTTT
TRBD1 TRBJ1-2 few TRBV4-3 CASSQQQGKGYGYTF TGCGCCAGCAGCCAACAACAGGGGAAAGGGTACGGCTACACCTTC
TRBD1 TRBJ2-7 . TRBV18 CASSPPTTGGNEQYF TGTGCCAGCTCACCTCCGACGACAGGGGGAAACGAGCAGTACTTC
. TRBJ1-1 . TRBV5-6 CASSSQEYTEAFF TGTGCCAGCAGCTCACAGGAATACACTGAAGCTTTCTTT
. TRBJ2-7 . TRBV15 CATSRERGSYEQYF TGTGCCACCAGCAGAGAAAGGGGATCCTACGAGCAGTACTTC